Detailed here is one TCR beta chain. This sample is drawn from a study of cytomegalovirus exposure and HLA in healthy donors. On the study more broadly: Unique TCRs numbering some 80 million, obtained from HLA-typed donors, made up an early data release.

The length of the CDR3 is 14 residues. The J segment lost 2 bases and the V segment lost 6 bases, leaving 5 bases of the junction unmatched. The germline V gene encodes CDR1 SNHLY and CDR2 FYNNEI. The primer mix had 60 Vbeta and 13 Jbeta primers. Produced via immunoSEQ multiplex PCR; TCRdb's table is partial and in-frame only. This sample has roughly 180,000 clones, with roughly 83% found just once. Donors in the study were healthy people who gave bone marrow. This rearrangement joins TRBV2 to TRBJ1-1, with 8 bases matching TRBD1. The receptor comes from a boy aged 2 to 9 in good health and CMV-seronegative. Sequencing was carried out using PBMCs. The CDR3 sequence: CASRSDRGNTEAFF. CDR3 DNA sequence: TGTGCCAGCAGGAGCGACAGGGGTAACACTGAAGCTTTCTTT.